This T cell receptor beta chain appears in the sequencing data of a study of blood T cell repertoires in COVID-19. The V gene lost 1 base and the J gene lost 3 bases, with 13 bases spanning the gap. CDR3 length: 16 amino acids. The germline gives CDR1 LGHDT, CDR2 YNNKEL (reference sequence). Produced via immunoSEQ multiplex PCR; TCRdb's table is partial and in-frame only. The table shows about 70,000 clones, with around 85% occurring only once. Sequencing was carried out using peripheral blood. The chain joins TRBV3-1 (or the pseudogene TRBV3-2) to TRBJ1-3; D is unclear. The TCR sequence derives from a woman aged 60-75 years with acute or convalescent COVID-19. CDR3 loop: CASSQAPAAFGNTIYF. In DNA form, the CDR3 reads TGTGCCAGCAGCCAAGCCCCCGCGGCTTTTGGAAACACCATATATTTT.